This T cell receptor beta chain was observed in a study of blood T cell repertoires in COVID-19. Measured with immunoSEQ multiplex PCR; TCRdb has only the in-frame clones, and not every one. The sample carries tens of thousands of clones, roughly 85% recorded once. By sample fraction, this clone is medium-sized (0.01 to 0.1%). The CDR3 length is 15 residues. Trimming left V 2 bases short and J 1 base short, with 6 bases between. From germline, CDR1 is SNHLY and CDR2 FYNNEI. Source material: peripheral blood. The TCR sequence derives from a woman older than 75 with acute or convalescent COVID-19. This chain links TRBV2 with TRBJ2-6; a weak D match, TRBD2 (5 bases). This CDR3 reads CASSEWRSGANVLTF. CDR3 DNA sequence: TGTGCCAGCAGTGAATGGAGGTCTGGGGCCAACGTCCTGACTTTC.